This record covers a single T cell receptor beta chain. Naive CD8 cells were CD45RO-negative, positively selected for CCR7, excluding terminally differentiated effector memory CD45RA+ cells. Clones were read by immunoSEQ multiplex PCR, and TCRdb kept only the in-frame ones, dropping some. The sample includes around 2.1 million clones, approximately 94% seen only once; the top ten take over 1.5%. The entry originates in a study of shared clonotypes between healthy human individuals. The CDR3 extends over 15 amino acids. In germline, CDR1 is SGDLS, CDR2 YYNGEE. V lost 3 bases, J lost 2 bases, and 14 bases lay in between.

The sequenced sample was naive CD8+ T cells from PBMCs. This chain uses TRBV9 with TRBJ2-5, with D possibly being TRBD1 (5 bases). This TCR derives from a man younger than 30 in good health. Some clones in this sample may be carry-over from other donors' samples. The CDR3 spells CASSADDGAQETQYF. The CDR3 DNA follows: TGTGCCAGCAGCGCGGACGATGGGGCGCAAGAGACCCAGTACTTC.